This TCR beta chain derives from a study of blood T cell repertoires in COVID-19. About the study: The samples span acute and convalescent COVID-19 from the United States, Italy and Spain. T cells, B-cell-depleted T cells, or PBMCs provided the cDNA or gDNA that served as material.

The CDR3 has 15 residues. Germline V gene lookup returns CDR1 LNHDA and CDR2 SQIVND (reference sequence). Trimming took off 3 bases at V and 5 bases at J, with 14 bases between the two ends. Study processing details: From reference gene primer amplification, estimates of nucleated cell counts were derived. Method: immunoSEQ multiplex PCR; TCRdb's copy keeps in-frame clones and lacks some. That table is the source of V, J and clone size, and D and trimming were worked out from the DNA. The sample lists fewer than 250,000 clones, approximately 82% occurring once. The chain has TRBV19 and TRBJ1-5, with D perhaps matching TRBD1 (5 bases). Sequencing input: peripheral blood. The sequence was collected from a woman in her 50s with acute or convalescent COVID-19. The DNA for the CDR3 is TGTGCCAGTAGTATGTACCAGGGCTTTGATCAGCCCCAGCATTTT. Protein sequence: CASSMYQGFDQPQHF.